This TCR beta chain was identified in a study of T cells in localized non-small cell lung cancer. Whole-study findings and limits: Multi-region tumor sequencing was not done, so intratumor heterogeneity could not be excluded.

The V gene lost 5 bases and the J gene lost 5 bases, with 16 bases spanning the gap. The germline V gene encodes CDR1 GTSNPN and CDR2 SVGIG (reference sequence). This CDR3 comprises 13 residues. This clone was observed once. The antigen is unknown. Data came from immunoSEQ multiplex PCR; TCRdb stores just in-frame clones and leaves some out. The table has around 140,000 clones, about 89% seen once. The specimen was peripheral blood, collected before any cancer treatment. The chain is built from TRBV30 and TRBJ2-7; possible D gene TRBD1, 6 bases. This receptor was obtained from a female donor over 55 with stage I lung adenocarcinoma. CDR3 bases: TGTGCCTGGTCGACAGGAATAGTGGACGAGCAGTACTTC. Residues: CAWSTGIVDEQYF.